This record concerns one TCR beta chain sequence. This record belongs to a study of OX40 agonist ivuxolimab in advanced cancers. The assay was immunoSEQ multiplex PCR, and TCRdb's table has in-frame clones only and misses some. The sample lists approximately 77,000 clones; about 90% were seen once. The germline V gene has CDR1 SGHRS and CDR2 YFSETQ. This CDR3 contains 13 residues. The ends were cut back, 4 bases at V and 2 bases at J, with 9 bases in the middle. This TCR came from an adult with an advanced solid tumor such as melanoma, head and neck, liver or kidney cancer. This chain links TRBV5-1 with TRBJ2-5; no reliable D call. The sequences come from CD4+ or CD8+ T cells sorted from blood, collected in a trial of the OX40 agonist ivuxolimab. CDR3 sequence reads: CASSPQGQETQYF. The CDR3 DNA is TGCGCCAGCAGCCCTCAAGGACAAGAGACCCAGTACTTC.